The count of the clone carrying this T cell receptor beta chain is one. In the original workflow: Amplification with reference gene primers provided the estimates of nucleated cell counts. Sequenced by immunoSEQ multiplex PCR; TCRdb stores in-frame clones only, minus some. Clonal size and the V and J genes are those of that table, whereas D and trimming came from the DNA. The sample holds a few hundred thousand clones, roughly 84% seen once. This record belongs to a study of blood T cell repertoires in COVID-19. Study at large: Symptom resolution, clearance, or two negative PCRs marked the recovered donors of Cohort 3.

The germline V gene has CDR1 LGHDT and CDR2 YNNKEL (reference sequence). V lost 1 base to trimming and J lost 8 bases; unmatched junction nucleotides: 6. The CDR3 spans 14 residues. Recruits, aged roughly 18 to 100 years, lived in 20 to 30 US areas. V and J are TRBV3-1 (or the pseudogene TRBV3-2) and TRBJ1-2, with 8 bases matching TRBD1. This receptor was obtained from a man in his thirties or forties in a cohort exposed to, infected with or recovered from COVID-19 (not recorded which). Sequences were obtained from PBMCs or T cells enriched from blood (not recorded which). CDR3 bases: TGTGCCAGCAGCCAAGGGGACAGGTCAGGGGGCTACACCTTC. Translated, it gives CASSQGDRSGGYTF.